The TCR beta chain described here comes from a study of OX40 agonist ivuxolimab in advanced cancers. The overall study: The study treated patients with ivuxolimab, an agonistic anti-OX40 (CD134) antibody.

As to this clone: Its target is not known.

Study-level points and caveats: Expanded peripheral T-cell antigen specificity went undetermined. The study observed clonal expansion of CD4+ and CD8+ blood T cells by week 6 at 0.1 to 3.0 mg/kg.

The CDR3 spans 16 residues. V lost 3 bases and J lost 6; bases outside the gene matches: 11. Germline CDR1 and CDR2: PRHDT and FYEKMQ (reference sequence). Some clones are missing from TCRdb's copy, which holds only in-frame ones; the method was immunoSEQ multiplex PCR. The sample holds approximately 35,000 clones, roughly 89% seen once. The V call is TRBV13, the J call TRBJ2-3; 8 bases map to TRBD2. The receptor was isolated from an adult with an advanced solid tumor such as melanoma, head and neck, liver or kidney cancer. Here the sequenced sample was CD4+ or CD8+ T cells sorted from blood, taken in a trial of the OX40 agonist ivuxolimab. The CDR3: CASSFAREGTHDTQYF. CDR3 nucleotides: TGTGCCAGCAGCTTCGCCCGGGAGGGAACCCATGATACGCAGTATTTT. The entire variable domain, with the rest obtained from reference TRBV13 and TRBJ2-3, is as follows: AAGVIQSPRHLIKEKRETATLKCYPIPRHDTVYWYQQGPGQDPQFLISFYEKMQSDKGSIPDRFSAQQFSDYHSELNMSSLELGDSALYFCASSFAREGTHDTQYFGPGTRLTVL.